The TCR beta chain under discussion was sequenced for a study of regulatory T cells in long-lasting Graves disease. Trimming took 3 bases from V and 4 from J, leaving 9 bases between them. The germline V gene has CDR1 SQVTM and CDR2 ANQGSEA. The CDR3 runs to 12 residues. Library construction for TCR beta used iRepertoire HTBI primers and Arm-PCR of CDR3 regions. TCRdb called the multiplex PCR reads again in MiXCR, with one record for every CDR3 protein. The sample holds 550,000 to 650,000 distinct CDR3 sequences, more than 15% seen once. The sample's time point: newly diagnosed GD, antithyroid drugs for less than 3 months. Researchers made the TCR library from RNA that was extracted from PBMCs. These data are also associated with another study on T cells in Graves' hyperthyroidism and ophthalmopathy. That paper adds: Those with hyperthyroidism were 18 to 65 years old, newly diagnosed, and ill for under 2 months. A model of 13 V-J pairs discriminated ophthalmopathy from stable hyperthyroidism.

This sample comprised peripheral blood mononuclear cells (PBMCs), obtained at new diagnosis, from a patient treated with antithyroid drugs. The rearrangement links TRBV29-1 to TRBJ2-5; D unresolved. This TCR was sampled from a man between 18 and 35 years old with Graves disease. As DNA, the CDR3 is TGCAGCGTTGAGGAACGGAGAGAGACCCAGTACTTC. This encodes CSVEERRETQYF.